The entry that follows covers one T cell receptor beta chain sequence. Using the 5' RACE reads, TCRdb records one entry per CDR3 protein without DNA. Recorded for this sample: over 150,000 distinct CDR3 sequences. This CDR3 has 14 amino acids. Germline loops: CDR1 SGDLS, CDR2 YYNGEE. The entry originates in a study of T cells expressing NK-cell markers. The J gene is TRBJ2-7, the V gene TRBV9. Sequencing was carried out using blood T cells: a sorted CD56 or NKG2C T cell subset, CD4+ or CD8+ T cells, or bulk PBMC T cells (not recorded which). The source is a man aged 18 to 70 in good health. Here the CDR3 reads CASSLHSFGYEQYF.